Following are 5 T cell receptor beta chains from one sample sequenced in a study of Graves' ophthalmopathy and Graves' hyperthyroidism. The TCR beta CDR3 regions underwent amplification from RNA transcripts. RT-PCR in the first round used HTBI primers; a second-round multiplex PCR followed. TCRdb re-called the multiplex PCR reads through MiXCR, storing one row per CDR3 protein. The sample yields roughly 500,000 distinct CDR3 sequences, around 15% seen once. The specimen was blood. The source of these receptors is a woman under 40 with Graves' ophthalmopathy.

This clonotype was observed many times. No conserved phenylalanine or tryptophan ends this CDR3, so it is likely a read error. J is TRBJ1-5 and V is TRBV12-3 or TRBV12-4, with unresolved D. Trimming removed 6 bases at V and 0 bases at J, with 9 bases between. This CDR3 is 14 amino acids long. The CDR3 sequence: CASSLYYSNQPQHL. In DNA form, the CDR3 reads TGTGCCAGCAGCTTATACTATAGCAATCAGCCCCAGCATCTT.

On this clonotype itself: The CDR3 end shows no conserved phenylalanine or tryptophan, and so a read error is likely. This chain uses TRBV20-1 with TRBJ1-2, with 8 bases fitting TRBD1. Germline V CDR1 and CDR2: DFQATT, SNEGSKA (reference sequence). This CDR3 spans 14 amino acids. V lost 3 bases and J lost 4; bases outside the gene matches: 7. Here the CDR3 reads CSASPQGASYGYTY. The CDR3 coding sequence is TGCAGTGCTAGTCCGCAGGGGGCCAGCTATGGCTACACCTAC.

This clonotype was counted many times. V and J are TRBV28 and TRBJ2-2; D is perhaps TRBD1 (5 bases). This CDR3 has 15 residues. The germline V gene encodes CDR1 MDHEN and CDR2 SYDVKM. The germline V and J ends were trimmed by 5 bases and 0 bases, with 10 bases remaining between them. DNA of the CDR3: TGTGCCAGCAGTACTATCAGGGCGAACACCGGGGAGCTGTTTTTT. Protein: CASSTIRANTGELFF.

This clonotype was detected ten times or more. The J gene is TRBJ1-2, the V gene TRBV29-1; D perhaps matches TRBD1 (5 bases). The germline CDR1 and CDR2 sequences are SQVTM and ANQGSEA. The CDR3 is 12 amino acids. The germline V and J ends were trimmed by 3 bases and 5 bases, with 10 bases remaining between them. CDR3 in DNA: TGCAGCGTTGATAGCAGGGAGTATGGCTACACCTTC. This sequence encodes CSVDSREYGYTF.

This clonotype came up a few times. The chain uses TRBV6-1 and TRBJ1-2; D is perhaps TRBD1 (5 bases). V was cut by 7 bases and J by 0 bases, with 18 bases left in between. CDR3 length: 16 residues. The germline CDR1 and CDR2 sequences are MNHNS and SASEGT. In DNA form, the CDR3 reads TGTGCCAGCATCGGGGGAAAAGGGAGAGCTAACTATGGCTACACCTTC. It yields the protein CASIGGKGRANYGYTF.